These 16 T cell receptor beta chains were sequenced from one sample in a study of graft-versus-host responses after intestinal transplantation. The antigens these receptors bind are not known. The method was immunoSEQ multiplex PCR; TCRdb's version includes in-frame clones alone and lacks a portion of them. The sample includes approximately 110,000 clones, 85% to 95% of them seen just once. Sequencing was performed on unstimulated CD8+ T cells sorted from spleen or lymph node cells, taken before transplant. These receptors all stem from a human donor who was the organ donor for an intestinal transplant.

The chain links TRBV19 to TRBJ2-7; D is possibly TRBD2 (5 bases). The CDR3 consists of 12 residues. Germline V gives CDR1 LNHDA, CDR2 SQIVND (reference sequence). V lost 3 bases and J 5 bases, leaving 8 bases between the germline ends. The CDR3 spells CASSMAGDEQYF. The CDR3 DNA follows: TGTGCCAGTAGTATGGCGGGCGACGAGCAGTACTTC.

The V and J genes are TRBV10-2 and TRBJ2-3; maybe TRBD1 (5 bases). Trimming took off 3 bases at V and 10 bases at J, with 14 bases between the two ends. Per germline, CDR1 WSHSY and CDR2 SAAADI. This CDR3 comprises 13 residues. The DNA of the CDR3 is TGCGCCAGCAGTGACTCCTTAGGGGTTCCGCAGTATTTT. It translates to CASSDSLGVPQYF.

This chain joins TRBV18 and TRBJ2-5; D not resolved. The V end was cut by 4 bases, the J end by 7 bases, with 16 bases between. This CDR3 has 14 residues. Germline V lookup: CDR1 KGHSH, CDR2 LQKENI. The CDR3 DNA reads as TGTGCCAGCTCACAGGACCACTATAAAGGGACCCAGTACTTC. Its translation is CASSQDHYKGTQYF.

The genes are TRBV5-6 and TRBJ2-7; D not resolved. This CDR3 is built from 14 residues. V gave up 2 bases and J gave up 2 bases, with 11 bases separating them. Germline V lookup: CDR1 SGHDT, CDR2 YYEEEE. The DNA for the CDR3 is TGTGCCAGCAGCTTTTGGTCAACTCCCTACGAGCAGTACTTC. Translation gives CASSFWSTPYEQYF.

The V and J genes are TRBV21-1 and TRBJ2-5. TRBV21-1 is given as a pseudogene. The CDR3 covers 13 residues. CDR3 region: CAREGSGWGTQYF. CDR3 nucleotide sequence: TGTGCCAGAGAGGGGTCAGGGTGGGGGACCCAGTACTTC.

CDR3 loop: CASSARNTDTQYF. The CDR3 DNA reads TGTGCCAGCAGCGCCCGGAACACAGATACGCAGTATTTT. The V and J genes are TRBV13 and TRBJ2-3; D unresolved. Between the trimmed V and J ends, which lost 5 bases and 2 bases, there was a span of 8 bases. This CDR3 comprises 13 residues. The germline V gene has CDR1 PRHDT and CDR2 FYEKMQ (reference sequence).

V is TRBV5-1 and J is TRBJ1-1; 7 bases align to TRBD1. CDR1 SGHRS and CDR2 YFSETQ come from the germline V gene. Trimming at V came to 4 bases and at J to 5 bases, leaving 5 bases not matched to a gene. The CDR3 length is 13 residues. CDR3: CASSIAGGTEAFF. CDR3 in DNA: TGCGCCAGCAGCATCGCAGGGGGAACTGAAGCTTTCTTT.

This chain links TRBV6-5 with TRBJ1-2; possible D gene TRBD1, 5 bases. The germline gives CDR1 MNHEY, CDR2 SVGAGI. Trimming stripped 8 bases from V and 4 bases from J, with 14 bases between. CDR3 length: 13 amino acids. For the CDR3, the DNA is TGTGCCAGCTCCCTTAGCAGGGTCTATGGCTACACCTTC. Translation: CASSLSRVYGYTF.

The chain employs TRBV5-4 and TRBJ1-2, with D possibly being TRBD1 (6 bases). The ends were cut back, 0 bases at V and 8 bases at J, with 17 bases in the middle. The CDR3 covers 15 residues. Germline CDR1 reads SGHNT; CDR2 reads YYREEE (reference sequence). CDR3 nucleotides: TGTGCCAGCAGCTTGGGGACAGCCCGAGGAGGCGGCTACACCTTC. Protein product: CASSLGTARGGGYTF.

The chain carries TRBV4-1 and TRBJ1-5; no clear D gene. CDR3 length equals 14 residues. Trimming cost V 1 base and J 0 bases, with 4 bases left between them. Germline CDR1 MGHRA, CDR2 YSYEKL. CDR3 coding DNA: TGCGCCAGCAGCCAAGTACATAGCAATCAGCCCCAGCATTTT. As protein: CASSQVHSNQPQHF.

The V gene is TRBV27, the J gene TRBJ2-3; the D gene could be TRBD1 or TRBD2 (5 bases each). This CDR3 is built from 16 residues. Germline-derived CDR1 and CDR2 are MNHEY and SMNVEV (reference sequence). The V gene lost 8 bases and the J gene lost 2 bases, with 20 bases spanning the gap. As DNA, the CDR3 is TGTGCCAGCCAGGCGCTGCAGGGACGAGACACAGATACGCAGTATTTT. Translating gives CASQALQGRDTDTQYF.

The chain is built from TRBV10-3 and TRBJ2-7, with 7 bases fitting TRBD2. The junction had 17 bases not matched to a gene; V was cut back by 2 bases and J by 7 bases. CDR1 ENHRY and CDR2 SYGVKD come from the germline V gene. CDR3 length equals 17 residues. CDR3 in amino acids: CAISEVGTTSRGREQYF. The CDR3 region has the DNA TGTGCCATCAGTGAGGTCGGGACTACTTCAAGAGGACGGGAGCAGTACTTC.

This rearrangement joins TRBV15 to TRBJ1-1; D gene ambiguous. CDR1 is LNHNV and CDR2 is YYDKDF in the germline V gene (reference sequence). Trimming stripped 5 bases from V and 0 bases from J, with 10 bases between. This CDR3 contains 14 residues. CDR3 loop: CATSEGRLNTEAFF. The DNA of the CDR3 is TGTGCCACCAGCGAGGGCCGATTGAACACTGAAGCTTTCTTT.

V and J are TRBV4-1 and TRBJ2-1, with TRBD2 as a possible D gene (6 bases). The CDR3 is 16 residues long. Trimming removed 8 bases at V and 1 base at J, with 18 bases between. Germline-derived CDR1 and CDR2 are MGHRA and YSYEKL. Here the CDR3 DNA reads TGCGCCAGCGGAAGCTTAGCGGCCATTTCCTACAATGAGCAGTTCTTC. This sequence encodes CASGSLAAISYNEQFF.

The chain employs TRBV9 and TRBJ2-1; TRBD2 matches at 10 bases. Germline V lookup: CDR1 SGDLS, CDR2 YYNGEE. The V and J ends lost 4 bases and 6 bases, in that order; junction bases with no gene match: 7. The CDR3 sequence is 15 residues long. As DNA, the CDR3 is TGTGCCAGCAGCCCTGGCGCTAGCGGGAGCAATGAGCAGTTCTTC. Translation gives CASSPGASGSNEQFF.

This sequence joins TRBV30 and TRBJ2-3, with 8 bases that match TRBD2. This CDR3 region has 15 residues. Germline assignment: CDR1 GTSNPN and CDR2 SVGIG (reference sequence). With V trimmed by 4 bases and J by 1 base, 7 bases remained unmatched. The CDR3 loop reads CAWNLLGLGTDTQYF. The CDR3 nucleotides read TGTGCCTGGAACCTCCTGGGACTAGGCACAGATACGCAGTATTTT.